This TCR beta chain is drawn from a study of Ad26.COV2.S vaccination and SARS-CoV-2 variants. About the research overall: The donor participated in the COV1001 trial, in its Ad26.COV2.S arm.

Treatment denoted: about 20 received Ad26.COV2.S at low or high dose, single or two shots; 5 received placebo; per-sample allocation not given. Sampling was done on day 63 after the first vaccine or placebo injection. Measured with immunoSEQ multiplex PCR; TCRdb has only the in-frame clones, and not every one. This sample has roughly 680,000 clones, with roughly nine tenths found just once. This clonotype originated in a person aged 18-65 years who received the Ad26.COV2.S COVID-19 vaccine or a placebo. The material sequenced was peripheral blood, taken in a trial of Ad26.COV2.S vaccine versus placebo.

CDR3 DNA: TGTGCCAGCAGTCCCGTACCGGGACAGGGGTGTTGTGGCTACACCTTC. Amino acid sequence: CASSPVPGQGCCGYTF. This rearrangement joins TRBV7-2 to TRBJ1-2; the match to TRBD1 covers 10 bases. The CDR3 is made up of 16 amino acids. J gave up 7 bases and V 6 bases, and 14 bases lay outside the gene matches. Germline V gene data show CDR1 as SGHTA and CDR2 as FQGNSA.